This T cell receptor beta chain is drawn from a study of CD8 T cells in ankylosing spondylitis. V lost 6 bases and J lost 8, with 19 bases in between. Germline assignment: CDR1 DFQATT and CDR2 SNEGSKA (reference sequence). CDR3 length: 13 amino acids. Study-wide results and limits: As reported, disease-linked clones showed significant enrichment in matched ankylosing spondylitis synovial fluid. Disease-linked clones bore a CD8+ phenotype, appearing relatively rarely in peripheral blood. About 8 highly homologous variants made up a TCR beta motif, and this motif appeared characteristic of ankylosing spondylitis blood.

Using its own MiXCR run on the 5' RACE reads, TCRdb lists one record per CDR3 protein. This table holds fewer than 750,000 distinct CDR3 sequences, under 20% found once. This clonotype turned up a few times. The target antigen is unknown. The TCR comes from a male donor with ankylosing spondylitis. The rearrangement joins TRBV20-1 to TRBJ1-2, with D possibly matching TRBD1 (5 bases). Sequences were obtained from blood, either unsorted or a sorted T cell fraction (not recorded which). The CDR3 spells CSATGEGGVGYTF. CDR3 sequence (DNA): TGCAGTGCCACCGGTGAGGGAGGGGTCGGCTACACCTTC.